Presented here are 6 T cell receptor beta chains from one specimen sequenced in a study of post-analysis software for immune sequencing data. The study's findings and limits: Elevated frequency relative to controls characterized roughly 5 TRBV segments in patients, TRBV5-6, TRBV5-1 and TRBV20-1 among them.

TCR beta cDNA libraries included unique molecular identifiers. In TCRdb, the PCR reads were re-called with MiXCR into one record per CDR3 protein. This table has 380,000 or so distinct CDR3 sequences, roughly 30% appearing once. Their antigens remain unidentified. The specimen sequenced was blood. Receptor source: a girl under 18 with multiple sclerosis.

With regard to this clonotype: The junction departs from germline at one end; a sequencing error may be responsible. In DNA, the CDR3 is TGTGCCAGCAACTTAGCCCACGGGGAGACCCAGTACTTC. It encodes CASNLAHGETQYF. J is TRBJ2-5 and V is TRBV7-8; D ambiguous. The V gene's germline CDR1 is SGHVS and CDR2 FQNEAQ. The CDR3 contains 13 residues. The variable domain in full, completed from reference TRBV7-8 and TRBJ2-5, reads GAGVSQSPRYKVAKRGQDVALRCDPISGHVSLFWYQQALGQGPEFLTYFQNEAQLDKSGLPSDRFFAERPEGSVSTLKIQRTQQEDSAVYLCASNLAHGETQYFGPGTRLLVL.

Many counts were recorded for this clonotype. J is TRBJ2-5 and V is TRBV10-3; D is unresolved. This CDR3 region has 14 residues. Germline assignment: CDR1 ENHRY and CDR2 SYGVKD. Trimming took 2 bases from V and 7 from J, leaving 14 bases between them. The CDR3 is CAISETESRRTQYF. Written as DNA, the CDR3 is TGTGCCATCAGTGAGACAGAATCCAGGAGGACCCAGTACTTC.

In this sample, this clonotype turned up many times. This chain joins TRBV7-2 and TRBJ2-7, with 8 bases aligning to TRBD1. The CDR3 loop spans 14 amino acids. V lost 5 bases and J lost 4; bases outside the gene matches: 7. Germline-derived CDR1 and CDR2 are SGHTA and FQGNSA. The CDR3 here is CASSLWGQEYEQYF. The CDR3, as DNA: TGTGCCAGCAGCCTTTGGGGACAGGAATACGAGCAGTACTTC. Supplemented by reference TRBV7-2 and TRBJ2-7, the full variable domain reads GAGVSQSPSNKVTEKGKDVELRCDPISGHTALYWYRQSLGQGLEFLIYFQGNSAPDKSGLPSDRFSAERTGGSVSTLTIQRTQQEDSAVYLCASSLWGQEYEQYFGPGTRLTVT.

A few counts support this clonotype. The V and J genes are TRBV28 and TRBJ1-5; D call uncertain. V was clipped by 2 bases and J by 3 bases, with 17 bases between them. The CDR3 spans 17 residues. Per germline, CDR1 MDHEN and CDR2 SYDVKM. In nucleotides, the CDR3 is TGTGCCAGCAGTTTAGCCCCCTCCGCGGGAGTCAATCAGCCCCAGCATTTT. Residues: CASSLAPSAGVNQPQHF.

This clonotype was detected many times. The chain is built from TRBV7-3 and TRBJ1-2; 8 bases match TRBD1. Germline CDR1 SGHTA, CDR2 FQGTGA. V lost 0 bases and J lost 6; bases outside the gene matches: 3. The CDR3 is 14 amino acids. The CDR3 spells CASSLTPGGHGYTF. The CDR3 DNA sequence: TGTGCCAGCAGCTTAACGCCAGGGGGCCATGGCTACACCTTC.

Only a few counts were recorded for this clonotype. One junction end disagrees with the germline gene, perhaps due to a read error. CDR3 sequence: CASTAGSNSPLYF. The CDR3 bases are TGTGCCAGCACGGCGGGGAGCAATTCACCCCTCTACTTT. The V call is TRBV6-5, the J call TRBJ1-6; D is unclear. Germline CDR1 and CDR2: MNHEY and SVGAGI. The CDR3 length is 13 residues.